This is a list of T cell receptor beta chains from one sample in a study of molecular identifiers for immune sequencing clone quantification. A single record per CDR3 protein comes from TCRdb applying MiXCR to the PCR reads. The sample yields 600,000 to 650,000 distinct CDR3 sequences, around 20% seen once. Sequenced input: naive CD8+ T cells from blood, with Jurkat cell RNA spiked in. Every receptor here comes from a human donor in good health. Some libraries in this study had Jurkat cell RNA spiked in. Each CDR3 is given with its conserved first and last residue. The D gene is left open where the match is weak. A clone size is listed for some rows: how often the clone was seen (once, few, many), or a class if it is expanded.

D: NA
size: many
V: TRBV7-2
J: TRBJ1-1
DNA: TGTGCCAGCAGCACCCTTCAAACTGAAGCTTTCTTT
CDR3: CASSTLQTEAFF

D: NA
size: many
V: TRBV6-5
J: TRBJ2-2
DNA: TGTGCCAGCAGACCGACTAGTCTGGCCGGGGAGCTGTTTTTT
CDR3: CASRPTSLAGELFF

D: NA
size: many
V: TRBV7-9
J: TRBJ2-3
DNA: TGTGCCAGTGACTTCACAGATACGCAGTATTTT
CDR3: CASDFTDTQYF

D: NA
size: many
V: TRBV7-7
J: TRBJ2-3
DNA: TGTGCCAGCAGCTTAGGAGGGTCCCACAAGGATACGCAGTATTTT
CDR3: CASSLGGSHKDTQYF

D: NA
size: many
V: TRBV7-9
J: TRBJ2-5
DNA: TGTGCCAGCAGCCCCCCGGACGAGGGCCAAGAGACCCAGTACTTC
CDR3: CASSPPDEGQETQYF

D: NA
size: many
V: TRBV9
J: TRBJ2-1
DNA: TGTGCCAGCAGCGTAAATACTCCCCTTAGCTCCTACAATGAGCAGTTCTTC
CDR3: CASSVNTPLSSYNEQFF

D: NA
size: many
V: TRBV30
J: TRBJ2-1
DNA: TGTGCCTGGGCCCGGGGGCCCTACAATGAGCAGTTCTTC
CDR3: CAWARGPYNEQFF

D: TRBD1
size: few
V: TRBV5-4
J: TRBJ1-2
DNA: TGTGCCAGCAGCTTGGCGACAGGGAACTATGGCTACACCTTC
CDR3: CASSLATGNYGYTF

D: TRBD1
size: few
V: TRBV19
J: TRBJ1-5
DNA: TGTGCCAGTAGTATCGGGACAGGGGGCTTCGATCAGCCCCAGCATTTT
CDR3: CASSIGTGGFDQPQHF

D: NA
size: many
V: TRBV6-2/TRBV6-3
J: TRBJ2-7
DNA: TGTGCCAGCAAACGGGAGACCTACGAGCAGTACTTC
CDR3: CASKRETYEQYF

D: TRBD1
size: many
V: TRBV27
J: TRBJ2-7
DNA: TGTGCCAGCAGGCCCGGACAGGGGTACGAGCAGTACTTC
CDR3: CASRPGQGYEQYF

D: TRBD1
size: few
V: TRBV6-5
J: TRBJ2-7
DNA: TGTGCCAGCAGTTACAACCTGGGACAGTCACCCTACGAGCAGTACTTC
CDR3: CASSYNLGQSPYEQYF

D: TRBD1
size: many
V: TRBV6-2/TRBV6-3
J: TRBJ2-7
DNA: TGTGCCAGCAGATCGAGTCGACAGGGGGCTTACGAGCAGTACTTC
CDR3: CASRSSRQGAYEQYF

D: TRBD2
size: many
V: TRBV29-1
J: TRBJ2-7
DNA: TGCAGCGTGACCCATGGTAGCGGGAACCCTCGGTACGAGCAGTACTTC
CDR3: CSVTHGSGNPRYEQYF

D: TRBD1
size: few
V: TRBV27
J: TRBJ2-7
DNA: TGTGCCAGCAGTCCCACAACAGGGGGCAACGAGCAGTACTTC
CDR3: CASSPTTGGNEQYF

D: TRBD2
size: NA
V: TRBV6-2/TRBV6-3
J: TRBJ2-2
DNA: TGTGCCAGCAGACCCACTAGCGGGGTCACCGGGGAGCTGTTTTTT
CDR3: CASRPTSGVTGELFF

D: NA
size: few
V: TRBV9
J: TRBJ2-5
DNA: TGTGCCAGCAGCCTCACACTAGGGGAAGAGACCCAGTACTTC
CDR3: CASSLTLGEETQYF

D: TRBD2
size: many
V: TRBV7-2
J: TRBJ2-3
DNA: TGTGCCAGCAAAACGACCTCAGCGGGGCCCATTACAGATACGCAGTATTTT
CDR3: CASKTTSAGPITDTQYF

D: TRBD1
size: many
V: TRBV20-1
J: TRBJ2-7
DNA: TGCAGTGCTAGCCGGACAGGGAGCTACGAGCAGTACTTC
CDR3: CSASRTGSYEQYF

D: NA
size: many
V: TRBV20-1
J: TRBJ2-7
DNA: TGCAGTGCTGCAGGGTCCTACGAGCAGTACTTC
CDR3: CSAAGSYEQYF

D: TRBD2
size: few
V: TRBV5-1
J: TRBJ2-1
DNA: TGCGCCAGCAGCGCGATGCGGGGGGGCCTTTACAATGAGCAGTTCTTC
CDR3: CASSAMRGGLYNEQFF

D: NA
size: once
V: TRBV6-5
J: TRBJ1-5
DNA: TGTGCCAACAGTTGGAGACAGCCCTCAGCCAGCAATCAGCCCCAGCATTTT
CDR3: CANSWRQPSASNQPQHF

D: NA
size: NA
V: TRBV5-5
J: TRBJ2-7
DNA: TGTGCCAGCAGCTTTTCTATGGGGGGCGGCGAGCAGTACTTC
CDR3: CASSFSMGGGEQYF

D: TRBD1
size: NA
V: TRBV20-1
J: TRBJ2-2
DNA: TGCAGTGCTAGAGATCTACTTGGCCCTTATAGGGGGCGCCCCACCGGGGAGCTGTTTTTT
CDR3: CSARDLLGPYRGRPTGELFF

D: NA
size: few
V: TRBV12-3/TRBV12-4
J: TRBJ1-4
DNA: TGTGCCAGCAGTTTTCAACGAAAACTGTTTTTT
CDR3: CASSFQRKLFF

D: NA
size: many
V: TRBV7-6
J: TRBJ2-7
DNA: TGTGCCAGCAGCTTAGACGGATCTGGCCGATACGAGCAGTACTTC
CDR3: CASSLDGSGRYEQYF

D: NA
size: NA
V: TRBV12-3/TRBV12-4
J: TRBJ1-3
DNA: TGTGCCAGCAGCGGATACAGGGATTGGAGCTCTGGAAACACCATATATTTT
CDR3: CASSGYRDWSSGNTIYF

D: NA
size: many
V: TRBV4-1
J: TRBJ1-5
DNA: TGCGCCAGCAGCGACAGACTTAATCAGCCCCAGCATTTT
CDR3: CASSDRLNQPQHF

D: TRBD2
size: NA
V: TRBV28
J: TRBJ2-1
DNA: TGTGCCAGCAGCTCCCATCTAGCGGGAGCCAACAATGAGCAGTTCTTC
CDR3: CASSSHLAGANNEQFF

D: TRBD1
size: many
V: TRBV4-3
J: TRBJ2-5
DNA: TGCGCCAGCAGCCAAGATATGACAGGGGAAGTCACCCAGTACTTC
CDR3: CASSQDMTGEVTQYF

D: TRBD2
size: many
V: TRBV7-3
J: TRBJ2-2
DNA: TGTGCCAGCAGCTCCGGACTAGCGGGAGGACTGAACACCGGGGAGCTGTTTTTT
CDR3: CASSSGLAGGLNTGELFF

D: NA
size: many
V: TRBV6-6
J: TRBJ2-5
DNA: TGTGCCAGCAGTTCAAGTATCGGGACCCAGTACTTC
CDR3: CASSSSIGTQYF

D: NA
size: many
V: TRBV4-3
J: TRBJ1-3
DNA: TGCGCCAGCAGCCAAGATGATCGGCAGAGCTCTGGAAACACCATATATTTT
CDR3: CASSQDDRQSSGNTIYF

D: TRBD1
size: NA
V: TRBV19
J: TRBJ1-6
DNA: TGTGCCAGTAGTACCAAGACAGGGGGCAGATCACCCCTCCACTTT
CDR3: CASSTKTGGRSPLHF

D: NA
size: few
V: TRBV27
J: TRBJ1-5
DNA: TGTGCCAGCAGTTTATTCCCGACCAGCAATCAGCCCCAGCATTTT
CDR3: CASSLFPTSNQPQHF

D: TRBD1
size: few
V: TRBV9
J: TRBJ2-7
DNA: TGTGCCAGCAGCCCCCGCGGACAGGGCCTCCAGGTGGAGGGTGACGAGCAGTACTTC
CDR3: CASSPRGQGLQVEGDEQYF

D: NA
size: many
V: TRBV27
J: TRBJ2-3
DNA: TGTGCCAGCAGTTCCCCCCCGACAGATACGCAGTATTTT
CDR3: CASSSPPTDTQYF

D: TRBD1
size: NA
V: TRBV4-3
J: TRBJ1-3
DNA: TGCGCCAGCAGCCAAGGGACAGGGTTTAGGAACACCATATATTTT
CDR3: CASSQGTGFRNTIYF

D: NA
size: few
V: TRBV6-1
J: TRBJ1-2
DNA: TGTGCCAGCAGTACTTTAGGGGGGGCAAATGGCTACACCTTC
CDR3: CASSTLGGANGYTF

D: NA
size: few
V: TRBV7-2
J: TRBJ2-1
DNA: TGTGCCAGCAGCTTAGTTTCAGCAGGAGAATTTTTCTACAATGAGCAGTTCTTC
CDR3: CASSLVSAGEFFYNEQFF

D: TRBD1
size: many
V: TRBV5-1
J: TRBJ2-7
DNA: TGCGCCAGCAGCTATCCGGGACAGGGGGCCGACGAGCAGTACTTC
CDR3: CASSYPGQGADEQYF

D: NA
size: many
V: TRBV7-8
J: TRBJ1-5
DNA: TGTGCCAGCAGCTTAGATGGGACACCCAATCAGCCCCAGCATTTT
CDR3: CASSLDGTPNQPQHF

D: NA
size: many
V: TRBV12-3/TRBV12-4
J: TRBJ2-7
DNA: TGTGCCAGCAGTTTGGTGACAGGACTCGAGCAGTACTTC
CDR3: CASSLVTGLEQYF

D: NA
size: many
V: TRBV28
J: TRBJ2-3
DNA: TGTGCCAGCAGTTTCAGGAGGATCGGCACAGATACGCAGTATTTT
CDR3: CASSFRRIGTDTQYF

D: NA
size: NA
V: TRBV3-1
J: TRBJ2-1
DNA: TGTGCCAGCAGCCAAGATGTAGCGGTCGGTACGAATGAGCAGTTCTTC
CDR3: CASSQDVAVGTNEQFF

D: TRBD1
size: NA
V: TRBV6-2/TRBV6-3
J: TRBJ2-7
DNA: TGTGCCAGCAGTCCCGACAGGGTAAGGGGCGAGCAGTGCTTC
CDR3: CASSPDRVRGEQCF

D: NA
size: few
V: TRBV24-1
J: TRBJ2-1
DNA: TGTGCCACCAGTCCTCCCCTCTTAGATGAGCAGTTCTTC
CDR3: CATSPPLLDEQFF

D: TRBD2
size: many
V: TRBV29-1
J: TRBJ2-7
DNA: TGCAGCGGAGCGGGAGGGCCGGGGGAGCAGTACTTC
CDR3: CSGAGGPGEQYF

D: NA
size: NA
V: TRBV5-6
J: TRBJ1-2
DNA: TGTGCCAGCAGCTTGGGGGGCCCGGGAATCGACTACACCTTC
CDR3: CASSLGGPGIDYTF

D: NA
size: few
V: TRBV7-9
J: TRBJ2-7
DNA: TGTGCCAGCAGCCCAGAGTCGCTAGCGACGTCCTACGAGCAGTACTTC
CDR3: CASSPESLATSYEQYF

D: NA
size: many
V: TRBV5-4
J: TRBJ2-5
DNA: TGTGCCAGCAGCTTAGGTGAAGAGACCCAGTACTTC
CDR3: CASSLGEETQYF

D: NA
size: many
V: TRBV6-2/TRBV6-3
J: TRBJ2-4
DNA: TGTGCCAGCAGTTGGACAATCCAAAACATTCAGTACTTC
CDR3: CASSWTIQNIQYF

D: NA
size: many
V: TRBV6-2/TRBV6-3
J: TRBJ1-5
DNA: TGTGCCAGCAGTTACGGTGGACAGCCAAATAGCAATCAGCCCCAGCATTTT
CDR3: CASSYGGQPNSNQPQHF